This T cell receptor (beta chain) derives from a study of beta chain features in type 1 diabetes. Looking at the study overall: Over all samples combined, over 85 million sorted cells were examined.

cDNA synthesis used the whole RNA isolate, giving expressed TCRB sequences. Assay used: immunoSEQ multiplex PCR; TCRdb lists only in-frame clones, some missing. The top ten clones hold 0.02% to 0.025% of a sample with 900,000 or so clones, about a sixth of them seen once. The CDR3 extends over 13 amino acids. Looked up from germline, CDR1 is MNHEY and CDR2 is SMNVEV (reference sequence). Trimming shortened V by 5 bases and J by 7 bases, and 12 bases separated the two germline ends. J is TRBJ1-5 and V is TRBV27; D might be TRBD1 (6 bases). The specimen was naive CD4+ T cells from blood. This receptor was obtained from a woman younger than 30 in good health. The CDR3, as DNA: TGTGCCAGCAGTCTTAACAGGGTACAGCCCCAGCATTTT. Translated, it gives CASSLNRVQPQHF.